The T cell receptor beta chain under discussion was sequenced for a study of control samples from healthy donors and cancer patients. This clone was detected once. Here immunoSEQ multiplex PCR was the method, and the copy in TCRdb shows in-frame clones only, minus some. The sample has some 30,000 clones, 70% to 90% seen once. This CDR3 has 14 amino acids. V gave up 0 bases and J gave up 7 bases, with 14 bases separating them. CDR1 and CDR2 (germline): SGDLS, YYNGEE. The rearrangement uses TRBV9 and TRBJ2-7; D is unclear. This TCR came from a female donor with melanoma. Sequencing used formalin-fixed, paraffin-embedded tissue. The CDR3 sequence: CASSVDPNGLEQYF. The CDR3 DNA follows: TGTGCCAGCAGCGTAGATCCAAATGGGTTGGAGCAGTACTTC.